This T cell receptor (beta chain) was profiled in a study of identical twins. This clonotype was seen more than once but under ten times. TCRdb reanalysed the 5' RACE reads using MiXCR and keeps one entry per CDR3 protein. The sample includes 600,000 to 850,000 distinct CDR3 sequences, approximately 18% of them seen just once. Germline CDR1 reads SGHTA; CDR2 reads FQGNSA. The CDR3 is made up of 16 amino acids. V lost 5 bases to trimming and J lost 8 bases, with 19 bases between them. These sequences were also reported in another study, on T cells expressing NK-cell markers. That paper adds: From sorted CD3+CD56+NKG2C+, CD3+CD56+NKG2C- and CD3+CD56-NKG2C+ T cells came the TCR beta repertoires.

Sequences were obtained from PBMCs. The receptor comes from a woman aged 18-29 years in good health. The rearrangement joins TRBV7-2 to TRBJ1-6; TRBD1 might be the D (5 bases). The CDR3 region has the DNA TGTGCCAGCAGCGGATTACAGCGGTGGGGGGATTCACCCCTCCACTTT. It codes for CASSGLQRWGDSPLHF. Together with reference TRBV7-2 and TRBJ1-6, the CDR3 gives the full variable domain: GAGVSQSPSNKVTEKGKDVELRCDPISGHTALYWYRQSLGQGLEFLIYFQGNSAPDKSGLPSDRFSAERTGGSVSTLTIQRTQQEDSAVYLCASSGLQRWGDSPLHFGNGTRLTVT.